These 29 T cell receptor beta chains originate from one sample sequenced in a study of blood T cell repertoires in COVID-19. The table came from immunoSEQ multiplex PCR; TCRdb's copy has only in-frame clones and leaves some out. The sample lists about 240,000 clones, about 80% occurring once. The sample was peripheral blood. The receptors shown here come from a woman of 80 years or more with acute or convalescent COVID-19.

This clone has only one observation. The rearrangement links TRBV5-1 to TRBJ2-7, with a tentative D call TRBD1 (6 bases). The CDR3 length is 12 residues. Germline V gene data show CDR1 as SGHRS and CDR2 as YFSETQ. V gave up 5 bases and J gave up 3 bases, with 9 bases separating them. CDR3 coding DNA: TGCGCCAGCAGTTCGGACAGCTACGAGCAGTACTTC. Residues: CASSSDSYEQYF.

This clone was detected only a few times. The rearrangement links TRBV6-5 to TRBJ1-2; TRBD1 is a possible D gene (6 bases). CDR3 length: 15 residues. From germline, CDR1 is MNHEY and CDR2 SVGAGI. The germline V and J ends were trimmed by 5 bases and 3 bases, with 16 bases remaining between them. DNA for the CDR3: TGTGCCAGCAGTCTTACAGGGAAACCGGACTATGGCTACACCTTC. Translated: CASSLTGKPDYGYTF.

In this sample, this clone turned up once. DNA of the CDR3: TGTGCCAGTCGGTTAGGAAACACCATATATTTT. Translation gives CASRLGNTIYF. This chain joins TRBV28 and TRBJ1-3; the D is unclear. Germline lookup yields CDR1 MDHEN and CDR2 SYDVKM. V was pared by 9 bases and J by 4 bases, with 7 bases between. This CDR3 region has 11 residues.

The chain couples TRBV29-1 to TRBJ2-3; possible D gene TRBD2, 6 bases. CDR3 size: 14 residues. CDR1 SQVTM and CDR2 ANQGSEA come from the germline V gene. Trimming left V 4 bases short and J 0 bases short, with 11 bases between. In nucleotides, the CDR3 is TGCAGCGTTGGAGGGGCGGGGAGCACAGATACGCAGTATTTT. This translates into CSVGGAGSTDTQYF.

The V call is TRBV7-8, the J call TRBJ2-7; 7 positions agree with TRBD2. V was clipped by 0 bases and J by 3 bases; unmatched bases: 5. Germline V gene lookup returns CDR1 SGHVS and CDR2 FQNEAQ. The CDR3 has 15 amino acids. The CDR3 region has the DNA TGTGCCAGCAGCTTAGCGGGGGGGACGGACTACGAGCAGTACTTC. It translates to CASSLAGGTDYEQYF.

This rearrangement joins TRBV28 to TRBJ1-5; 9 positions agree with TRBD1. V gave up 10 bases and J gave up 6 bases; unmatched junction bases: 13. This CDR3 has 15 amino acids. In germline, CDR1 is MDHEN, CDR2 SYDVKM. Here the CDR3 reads CATTLRDRDFQPQHF. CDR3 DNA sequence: TGTGCCACCACTTTGAGGGACAGGGATTTTCAGCCCCAGCATTTT.

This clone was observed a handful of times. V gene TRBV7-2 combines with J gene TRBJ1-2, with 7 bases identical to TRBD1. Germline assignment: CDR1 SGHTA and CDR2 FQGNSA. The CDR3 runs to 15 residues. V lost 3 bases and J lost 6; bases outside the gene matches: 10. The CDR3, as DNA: TGTGCCAGCAGCTTTTCGATACAGGGGAGAGATGGCTACACCTTC. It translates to CASSFSIQGRDGYTF.

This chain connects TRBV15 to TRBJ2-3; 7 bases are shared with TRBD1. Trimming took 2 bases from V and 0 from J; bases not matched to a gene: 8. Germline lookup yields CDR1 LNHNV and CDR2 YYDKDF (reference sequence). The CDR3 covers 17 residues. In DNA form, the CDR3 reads TGTGCCACCAGCAGATCTCCAGGGGGAGCTAGCACAGATACGCAGTATTTT. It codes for CATSRSPGGASTDTQYF.

Written as DNA, the CDR3 is TGTGCCAGCAGCACTGCAGGGGCTGGTTCACCCCTCCACTTT. Protein: CASSTAGAGSPLHF. The chain carries TRBV11-2 and TRBJ1-6; tentative D call: TRBD1 (6 bases). Germline V gene data show CDR1 as SGHAT and CDR2 as FQNNGV. The CDR3 is made up of 14 amino acids. V lost 5 bases and J 9 bases, leaving 14 bases between the germline ends.

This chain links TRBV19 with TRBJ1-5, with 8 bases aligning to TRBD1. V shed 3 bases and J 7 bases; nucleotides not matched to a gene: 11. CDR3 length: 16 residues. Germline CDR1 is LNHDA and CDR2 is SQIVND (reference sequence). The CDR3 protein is CASSISGGQGGQPQHF. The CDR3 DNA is TGTGCCAGTAGTATTTCGGGTGGACAGGGAGGGCAGCCCCAGCATTTT.

DNA of the CDR3: TGTGCCAGCAGCCGTGCCGGGACAGGGAAAAACATTCAGTACTTC. Protein: CASSRAGTGKNIQYF. This chain uses TRBV11-2 with TRBJ2-4; TRBD1 matches 9 bases. With 5 bases clipped from V and 4 bases from J, the junction kept 6 bases outside the gene matches. The germline CDR1 and CDR2 sequences are SGHAT and FQNNGV. The CDR3 sequence is 15 residues long.

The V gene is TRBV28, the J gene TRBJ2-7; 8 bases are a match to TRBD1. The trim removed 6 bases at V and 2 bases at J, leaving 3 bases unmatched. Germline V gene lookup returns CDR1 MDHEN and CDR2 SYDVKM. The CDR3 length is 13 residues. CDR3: CASRQGVPYEQYF. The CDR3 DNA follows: TGTGCCAGCAGACAGGGGGTACCCTACGAGCAGTACTTC.

CDR3 nucleotides: TGTGCCAGCAGTGACCCGACAGGGGGCTTGTCGGGCTACACCTTC. Encoded protein: CASSDPTGGLSGYTF. The rearrangement uses TRBV25-1 and TRBJ1-2; TRBD1 matches at 10 bases. The CDR3 is 15 amino acids. V shed 3 bases, J shed 8 bases, and the junction held 9 bases outside the gene matches. Per germline, CDR1 MGHDK and CDR2 SYGVNS.

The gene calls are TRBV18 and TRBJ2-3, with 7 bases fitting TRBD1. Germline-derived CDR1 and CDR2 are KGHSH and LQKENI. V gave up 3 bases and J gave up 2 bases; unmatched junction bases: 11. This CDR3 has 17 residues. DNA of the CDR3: TGTGCCAGCTCACCGGGAACTTTTAGGGGGCTCACAGATACGCAGTATTTT. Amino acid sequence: CASSPGTFRGLTDTQYF.

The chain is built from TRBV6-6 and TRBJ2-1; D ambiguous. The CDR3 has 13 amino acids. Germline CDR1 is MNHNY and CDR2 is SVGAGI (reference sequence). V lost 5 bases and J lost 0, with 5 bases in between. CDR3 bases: TGTGCCAGCAGTCCCAGCTCCTACAATGAGCAGTTCTTC. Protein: CASSPSSYNEQFF.

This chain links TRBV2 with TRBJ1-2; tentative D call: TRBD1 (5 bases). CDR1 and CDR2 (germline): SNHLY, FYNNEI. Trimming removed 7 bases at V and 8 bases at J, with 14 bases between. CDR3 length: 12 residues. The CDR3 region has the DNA TGTGCCAGCACCGGCCAGGGTGGAGGCTACACCTTC. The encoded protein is CASTGQGGGYTF.

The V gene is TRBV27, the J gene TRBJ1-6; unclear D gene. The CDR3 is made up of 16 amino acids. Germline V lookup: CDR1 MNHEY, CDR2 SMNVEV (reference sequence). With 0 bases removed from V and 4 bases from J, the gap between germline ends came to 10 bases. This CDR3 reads CASSLSLVEYNSPLHF. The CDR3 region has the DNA TGTGCCAGCAGTTTATCCCTCGTCGAGTATAATTCACCCCTCCACTTT.

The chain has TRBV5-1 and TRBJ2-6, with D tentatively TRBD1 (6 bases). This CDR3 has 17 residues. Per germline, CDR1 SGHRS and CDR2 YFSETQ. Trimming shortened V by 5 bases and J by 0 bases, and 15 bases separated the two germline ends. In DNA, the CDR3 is TGCGCCAGCAGAGGAGGACAGATGACCTCTGGGGCCAACGTCCTGACTTTC. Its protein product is CASRGGQMTSGANVLTF.

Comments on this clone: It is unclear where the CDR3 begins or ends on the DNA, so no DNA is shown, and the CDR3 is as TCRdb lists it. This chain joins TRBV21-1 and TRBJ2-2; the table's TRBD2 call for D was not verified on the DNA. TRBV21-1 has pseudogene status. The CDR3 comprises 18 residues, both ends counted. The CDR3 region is CASSKDVAGGTNTGELFF.

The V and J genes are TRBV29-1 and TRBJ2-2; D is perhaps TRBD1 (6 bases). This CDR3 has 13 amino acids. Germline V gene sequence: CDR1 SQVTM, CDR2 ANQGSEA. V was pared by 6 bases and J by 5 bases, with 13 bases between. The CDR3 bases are TGCAGCGTCAGGGGCCTTTGGACCGGGGAGCTGTTTTTT. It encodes CSVRGLWTGELFF.

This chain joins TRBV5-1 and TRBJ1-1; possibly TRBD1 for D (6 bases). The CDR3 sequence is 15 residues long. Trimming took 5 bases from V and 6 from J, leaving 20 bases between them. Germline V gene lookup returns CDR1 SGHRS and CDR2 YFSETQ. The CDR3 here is CASSLSQGGASEAFF. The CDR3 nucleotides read TGCGCCAGCAGTTTAAGCCAAGGGGGGGCATCTGAAGCTTTCTTT.

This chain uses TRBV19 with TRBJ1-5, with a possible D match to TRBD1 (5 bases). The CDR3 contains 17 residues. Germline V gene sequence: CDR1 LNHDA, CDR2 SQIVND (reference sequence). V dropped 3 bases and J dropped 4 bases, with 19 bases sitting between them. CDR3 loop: CASSIPTDVKGNQPQHF. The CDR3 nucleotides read TGTGCCAGTAGTATCCCGACTGACGTGAAGGGGAATCAGCCCCAGCATTTT.

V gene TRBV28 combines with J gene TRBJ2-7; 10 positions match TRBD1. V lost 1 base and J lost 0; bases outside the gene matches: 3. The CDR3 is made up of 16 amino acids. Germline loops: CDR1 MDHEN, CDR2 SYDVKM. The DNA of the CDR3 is TGTGCCAGCAGTTTATCTCGGACAGGGGGCTCCTACGAGCAGTACTTC. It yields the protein CASSLSRTGGSYEQYF.

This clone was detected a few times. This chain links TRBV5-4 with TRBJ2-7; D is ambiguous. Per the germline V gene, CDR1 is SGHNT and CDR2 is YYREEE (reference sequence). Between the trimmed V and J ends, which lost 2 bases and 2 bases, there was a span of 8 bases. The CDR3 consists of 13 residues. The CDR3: CASSLSPPYEQYF. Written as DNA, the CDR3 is TGTGCCAGCAGCTTAAGCCCACCCTACGAGCAGTACTTC.

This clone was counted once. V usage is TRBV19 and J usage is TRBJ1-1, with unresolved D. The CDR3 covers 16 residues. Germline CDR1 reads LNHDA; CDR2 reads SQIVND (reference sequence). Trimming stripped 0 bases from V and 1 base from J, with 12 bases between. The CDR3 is CASSIDPVTPNTEAFF. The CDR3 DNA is TGTGCCAGTAGTATAGATCCCGTCACTCCGAACACTGAAGCTTTCTTT.

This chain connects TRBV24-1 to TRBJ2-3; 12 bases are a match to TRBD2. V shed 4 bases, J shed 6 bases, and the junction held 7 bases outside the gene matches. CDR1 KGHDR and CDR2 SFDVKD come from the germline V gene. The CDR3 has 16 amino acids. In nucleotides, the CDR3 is TGTGCCACCAGTGAGCTAGCGGGGGGGCCGGATGATACGCAGTATTTT. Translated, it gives CATSELAGGPDDTQYF.

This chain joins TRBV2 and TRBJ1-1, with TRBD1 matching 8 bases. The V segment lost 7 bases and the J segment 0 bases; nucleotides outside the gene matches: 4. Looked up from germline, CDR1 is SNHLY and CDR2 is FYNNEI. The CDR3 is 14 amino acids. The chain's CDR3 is CASNPDRVNTEAFF. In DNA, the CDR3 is TGTGCCAGCAACCCGGACAGGGTGAACACTGAAGCTTTCTTT.

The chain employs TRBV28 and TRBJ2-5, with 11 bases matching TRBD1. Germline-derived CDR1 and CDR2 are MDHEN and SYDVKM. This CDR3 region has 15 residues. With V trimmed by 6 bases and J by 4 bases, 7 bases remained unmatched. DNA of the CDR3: TGTGCCAGCAGATTAGGACAGGGGGCGGGAGAGACCCAGTACTTC. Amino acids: CASRLGQGAGETQYF.

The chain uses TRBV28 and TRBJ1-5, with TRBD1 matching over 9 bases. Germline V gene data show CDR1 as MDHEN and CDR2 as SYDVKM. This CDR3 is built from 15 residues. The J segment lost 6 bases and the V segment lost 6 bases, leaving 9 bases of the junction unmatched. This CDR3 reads CASRQGQGKGQPQHF. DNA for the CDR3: TGTGCCAGCAGGCAGGGACAGGGAAAAGGTCAGCCCCAGCATTTT.